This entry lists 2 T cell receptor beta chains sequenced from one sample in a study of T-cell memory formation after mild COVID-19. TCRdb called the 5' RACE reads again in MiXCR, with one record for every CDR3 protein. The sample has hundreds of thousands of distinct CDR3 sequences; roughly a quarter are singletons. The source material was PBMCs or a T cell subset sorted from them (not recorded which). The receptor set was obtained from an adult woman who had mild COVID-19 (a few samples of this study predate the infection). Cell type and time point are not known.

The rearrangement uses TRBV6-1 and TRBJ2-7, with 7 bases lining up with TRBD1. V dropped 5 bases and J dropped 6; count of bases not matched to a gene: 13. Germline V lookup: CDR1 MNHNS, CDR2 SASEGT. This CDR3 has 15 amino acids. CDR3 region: CASSLDDRAPSEQYF. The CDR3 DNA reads TGTGCCAGCAGTTTAGACGACAGGGCCCCTTCCGAGCAGTACTTC.

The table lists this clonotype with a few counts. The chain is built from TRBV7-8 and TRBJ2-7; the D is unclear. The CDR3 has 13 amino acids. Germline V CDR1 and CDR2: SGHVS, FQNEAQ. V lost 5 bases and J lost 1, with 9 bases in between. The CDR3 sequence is CASSMLGSYEQYF. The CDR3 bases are TGTGCCAGCAGCATGCTAGGTTCCTACGAGCAGTACTTC.